This is a list of T cell receptor beta chains from one sample in a study of T-cell reconstitution after alpha-beta-depleted transplantation in children. TCRdb re-analysed the PCR reads in MiXCR, keeping a single row per CDR3 protein. The data show hundreds of thousands of distinct CDR3 sequences, roughly 10% seen once. Sample: PBMCs, taken before TCRalphabeta/CD19-depleted stem cell transplant. These receptors came from a child younger than 10 with inherited bone marrow failure, due to receive a stem cell transplant. Each CDR3 is given with its conserved first and last residue. D genes are given only for firm matches. A row's size may be missing; if present it is once, few, many or a size class.

j_call clone_size v_call d_call cdr3_aa cdr3_nt
TRBJ2-2 many TRBV10-3 TRBD1 CAISGTAPNTGELFF TGTGCCATCAGCGGGACAGCCCCGAACACCGGGGAGCTGTTTTTT
TRBJ2-2 few TRBV20-1 TRBD2 CSARVLSGGNTGELFF TGCAGTGCTAGAGTCCTTAGCGGGGGGAACACCGGGGAGCTGTTTTTT
TRBJ2-2 - TRBV7-2 - CASSLARATGELFF TGTGCCAGCAGCTTAGCGAGGGCCACCGGGGAGCTGTTTTTT
TRBJ2-3 many TRBV7-9 TRBD2 CASSLGLAGPPDTQYF TGTGCCAGCAGCCTTGGACTAGCGGGGCCTCCGGATACGCAGTATTTT
TRBJ2-2 many TRBV6-1 TRBD1 CASSRLSGTGVAGELFF TGTGCCAGCAGTAGACTATCCGGGACAGGGGTTGCCGGGGAGCTGTTTTTT
TRBJ1-2 few TRBV7-9 - CASANRGSNYGYTF TGTGCCAGCGCCAACAGAGGGTCTAACTATGGCTACACCTTC
TRBJ2-5 few TRBV20-1 - CSASSTQRVETQYF TGCAGTGCTAGCTCGACTCAGAGGGTGGAGACCCAGTACTTC
TRBJ1-2 - TRBV7-2 - CASSLTASDGYTF TGTGCCAGCAGCTTAACAGCCTCCGATGGCTACACCTTC
TRBJ2-2 many TRBV27 - CASRPVSFGELFF TGTGCCAGCAGACCAGTCTCCTTCGGGGAGCTGTTTTTT
TRBJ2-2 many TRBV12-3/TRBV12-4 - CASSLGLPGELFF TGTGCCAGCAGTTTAGGGCTTCCCGGGGAGCTGTTTTTT
TRBJ2-2 many TRBV5-1 - CASSLVQGSTGELFF TGCGCCAGCAGCTTGGTTCAGGGGAGCACCGGGGAGCTGTTTTTT
TRBJ1-5 many TRBV24-1 TRBD1 CATSDPGQSNQPQHF TGTGCCACCAGTGACCCGGGACAGAGTAATCAGCCCCAGCATTTT